This T cell receptor (beta chain) was found in a study of lung T cells in sarcoidosis with Löfgren's syndrome. Study-wide context: Bronchoalveolar lavage fluid in sarcoidosis accumulates CD4+ T cells. Löfgren's syndrome patients were the main repertoire analysis focus. Study observations and caveats: Multiple Löfgren's syndrome patients reportedly shared TRAV12-1 and TRBV2 CDR3 motifs. Löfgren's syndrome patients reportedly showed greatest TRAV12-1 and TRBV2 expansion versus controls.

In germline, CDR1 is MDHEN, CDR2 SYDVKM. This CDR3 is 13 amino acids long. The V end was cut by 10 bases, the J end by 10 bases, with 17 bases between. Of note for this clonotype: The target antigen is unknown.

TCRdb re-called the reads through MiXCR, storing one row per CDR3 protein. Among roughly 63,000 distinct CDR3 sequences listed, approximately 21% were seen once. The sequencing sample was made of CD4+ T cells from PBMCs. The receptor was isolated from a human donor with sarcoidosis (Löfgren's syndrome or another form), or a control subject (not recorded which). The chain employs TRBV28 and TRBJ1-6; a possible D gene is TRBD1 (5 bases). CDR3 loop: CATHQGVGSPLHF. Here the CDR3 DNA reads TGTGCCACACATCAGGGTGTAGGCTCACCCCTCCACTTT.